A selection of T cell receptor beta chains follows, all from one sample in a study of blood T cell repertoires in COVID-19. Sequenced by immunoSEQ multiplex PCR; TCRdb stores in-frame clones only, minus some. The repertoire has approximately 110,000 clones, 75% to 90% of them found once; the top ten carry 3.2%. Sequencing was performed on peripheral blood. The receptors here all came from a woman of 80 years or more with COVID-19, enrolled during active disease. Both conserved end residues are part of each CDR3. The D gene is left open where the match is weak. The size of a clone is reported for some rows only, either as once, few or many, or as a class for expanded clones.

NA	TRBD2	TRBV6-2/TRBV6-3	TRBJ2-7	TGTGCCAGCAGTTACTCAAACCCGGGACTAGTAGAGGGGGTCGAGCAGTACTTC	CASSYSNPGLVEGVEQYF
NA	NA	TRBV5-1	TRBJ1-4	TGCGCCAGCAGCGCCAGGGCGTCCACTAATGAAAAACTGTTTTTT	CASSARASTNEKLFF
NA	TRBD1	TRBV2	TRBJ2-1	TGTGCCAGCAGGAGGACAGGGGATCACAATGAGCAGTTCTTC	CASRRTGDHNEQFF
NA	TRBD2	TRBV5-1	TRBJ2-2	TGCGCCAGCAGCTCTGGACTAGCGGGAGGACCCACCGGGGAGCTGTTTTTT	CASSSGLAGGPTGELFF
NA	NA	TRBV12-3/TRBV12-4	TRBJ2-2	TGTGCCAGCGGCAAGGGGGGGGAGCTGTTTTTT	CASGKGGELFF
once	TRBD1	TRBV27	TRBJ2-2	TGTGCCAGCAGTTTATGGTCAGGGGGAACCGGGGAGCTGTTTTTT	CASSLWSGGTGELFF
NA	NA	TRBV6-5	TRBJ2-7	TGTGCCAGCAGTTTAACCGGGACATACGAGCAGTACTTC	CASSLTGTYEQYF
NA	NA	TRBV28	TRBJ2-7	TGTGCCAGCAGTTCGGTAGGGGTCTACGAGCAGTACTTC	CASSSVGVYEQYF
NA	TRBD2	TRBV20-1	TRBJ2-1	TGCAGTGCTAGTCGGACTAGCGGGAACAATGAGCAGTTCTTC	CSASRTSGNNEQFF
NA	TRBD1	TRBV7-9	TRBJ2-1	TGTGCCAGCAGCCCCAGGACAGGGGCCATTAATGAGCAGTTCTTC	CASSPRTGAINEQFF
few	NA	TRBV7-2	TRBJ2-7	TGTGCCAGCAGCGTGAACTTTAATACCGTTTACGAGCAGTACTTC	CASSVNFNTVYEQYF
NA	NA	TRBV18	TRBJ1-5	TGTGCCAGCTCACCATCAGGGGGCAATCAGCCCCAGCATTTT	CASSPSGGNQPQHF
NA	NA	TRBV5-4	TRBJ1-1	TGTGCCAGCAGCTTGGAAGCTGCGGGTCCCACTGAAGCTTTCTTT	CASSLEAAGPTEAFF
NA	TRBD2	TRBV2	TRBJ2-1	TGTGCCAGCAGTATGGGACTAGCGGGATCTGCTGAGCAGTTCTTC	CASSMGLAGSAEQFF
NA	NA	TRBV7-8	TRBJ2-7	TGTGCCAGCAGCTCCGGACTCCCTAACTACGAGCAGTACTTC	CASSSGLPNYEQYF
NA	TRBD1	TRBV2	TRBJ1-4	TGTGCCAGCAGCTTAACCGGGACAGGGAATGAAAAACTGTTTTTT	CASSLTGTGNEKLFF
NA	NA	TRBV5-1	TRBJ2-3	TGCGCCAGCCAGGGCTACAACACAGATACGCAGTATTTT	CASQGYNTDTQYF
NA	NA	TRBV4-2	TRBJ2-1	TGTGCCAGCAGCCAAGGGGACTTGCTATACAATGAGCAGTTCTTC	CASSQGDLLYNEQFF
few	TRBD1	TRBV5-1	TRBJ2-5	TGCGCCAGCAGCTTCACAGGGGAAGAGACCCAGTACTTC	CASSFTGEETQYF
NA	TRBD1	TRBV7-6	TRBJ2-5	TGTGCCAGCAGCACGGGACAGGGGGCACAAGAGACCCAGTACTTC	CASSTGQGAQETQYF
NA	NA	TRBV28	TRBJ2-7	TGTGCCAGCAGTTTATCTCTCGAGCAGTACTTC	CASSLSLEQYF
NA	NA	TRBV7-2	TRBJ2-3	TGTGCCAGCAGGTCACGCTCCTCCGCGGATACGCAGTATTTT	CASRSRSSADTQYF
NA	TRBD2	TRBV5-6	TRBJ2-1	TGTGCCAGCAGCTGGGGGACTAGCGGGATTGCTGAGCAGTTCTTC	CASSWGTSGIAEQFF
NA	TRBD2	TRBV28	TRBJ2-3	TGTGCCAGCAGTTCCGGACTAGCGGGAGGACCCACAGATACGCAGTATTTT	CASSSGLAGGPTDTQYF
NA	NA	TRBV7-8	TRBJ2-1	TGTGCCAGCAGCTTAGCAGGACAGAACAATGAGCAGTTCTTC	CASSLAGQNNEQFF
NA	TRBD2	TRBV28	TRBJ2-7	TGTGTCGTAGCGGGAGCGGGTCTCTACGAGCAGTACTTC	CVVAGAGLYEQYF
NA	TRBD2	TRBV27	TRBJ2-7	TGTGCCAGCAGTTTAAAGGCCCCCGGAACTAGCGTTTACGAGCAGTACTTC	CASSLKAPGTSVYEQYF
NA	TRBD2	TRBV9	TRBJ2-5	TGTGCCAGCAGCGGAGGGGAGGGGACCCAGTACTTC	CASSGGEGTQYF
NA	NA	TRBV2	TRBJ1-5	TGTGCCAGCGGACAGAACAATCAGCCCCAGCATTTT	CASGQNNQPQHF
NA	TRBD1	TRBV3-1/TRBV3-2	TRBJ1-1	TGTGCCAGCAGTACGCGACAGGGGATCACTGAAGCTTTCTTT	CASSTRQGITEAFF
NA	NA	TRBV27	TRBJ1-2	TGTGCCAGCAGTTTTTCTCAGCGACCCTATGGCTACACCTTC	CASSFSQRPYGYTF
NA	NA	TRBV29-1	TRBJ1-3	TGCAGCGTTGACACCGCCGGTTCTGGAAACACCATATATTTT	CSVDTAGSGNTIYF